The 2 T cell receptor beta chains listed next were all sequenced from one sample in a study of shared T cell receptors in the human thymus. The method was immunoSEQ multiplex PCR; TCRdb's version includes in-frame clones alone and lacks a portion of them. This sample has roughly 500,000 clones, with 75% to 85% found just once. These data are also associated with another study on human thymus T cells.

The specimen sequenced was thymocytes. Receptors originate from a boy under two years old with a congenital heart defect.

V is TRBV28 and J is TRBJ1-2; a possible D gene is TRBD1 (6 bases). The V gene's germline CDR1 is MDHEN and CDR2 SYDVKM. The length of the CDR3 is 14 residues. The V gene lost 5 bases and the J gene lost 1 base, with 11 bases spanning the gap. CDR3 nucleotide sequence: TGTGCCAGCAGTCCGGACAGAATTAACTATGGCTACACCTTC. The encoded protein is CASSPDRINYGYTF.

This sequence joins TRBV28 and TRBJ2-1; possibly TRBD2 for D (6 bases). Trimming stripped 3 bases from V and 0 bases from J, with 15 bases between. Germline V gives CDR1 MDHEN, CDR2 SYDVKM. This CDR3 region has 17 residues. DNA of the CDR3: TGTGCCAGCAGTTTTAGGCGGGACCCCTCCTCCTACAATGAGCAGTTCTTC. Its protein product is CASSFRRDPSSYNEQFF.